This record concerns one T cell receptor beta chain sequence. The antigen remains unidentified. The data were obtained in a study of neoadjuvant nivolumab and ipilimumab in lung cancer. Study information: The combination arm added day-1 ipilimumab 1 mg/kg to nivolumab 3 mg/kg on days 1, 15, 29. Overall study results and limits: Only two of four nivolumab-treated tumors gained richness and clonality by surgery. TCR richness and clonality were higher in tumors than adjacent uninvolved lung.

Sequencing used immunoSEQ multiplex PCR; TCRdb keeps in-frame clones, though not all of them. The sample lists about 38,000 clones, roughly 89% occurring once. CDR1 is WSHSY, CDR2 SAAADI, per germline. The J segment lost 0 bases and the V segment lost 0 bases, leaving 10 bases of the junction unmatched. CDR3 length: 20 amino acids. This clonotype was obtained from an adult with non-small cell lung cancer. The rearrangement uses TRBV10-2 and TRBJ2-1, with 11 nucleotides matching TRBD2. Material: peripheral blood, obtained before neoadjuvant nivolumab, alone or with ipilimumab. This chain's CDR3 is CASSESGLAVGKSSYNEQFF. The CDR3 nucleotides are TGCGCCAGCAGTGAGTCGGGACTAGCGGTGGGAAAGAGCTCCTACAATGAGCAGTTCTTC.